The source of this TCR beta chain is a study of neurological immune-mediated disorders. The cDNA came from 5'RACE with 10-nucleotide random UMIs. TCRdb itself ran the 5' RACE reads through MiXCR, one entry per CDR3 protein. The sample includes 55,000 to 75,000 distinct CDR3 sequences, less than 5.5% of them seen just once. General study results and limits: Expanded clones shared no identical CDR3 amino acid sequences across subjects, which suggested private TCR-beta repertoires in all groups. According to phylogenetic grouping, one related-CDR3 cluster, a possible signature, contained the repertoires of 18 of 34 multiple sclerosis patients.

This clonotype was recorded many times. What it binds is not known. The CDR3 totals 14 residues. Looked up from germline, CDR1 is SEHNR and CDR2 is FQNEAQ (reference sequence). Trimming cost V 1 base and J 7 bases, with 11 bases left between them. The receptor's source is a woman in her 30s with multiple sclerosis. V is TRBV7-9 and J is TRBJ1-5, with D perhaps TRBD1 (5 bases). Sequencing was performed on PBMCs. The CDR3 DNA sequence: TGTGCCAGCAGCTTAGGAGCAGGGATACAGCCCCAGCATTTT. This codes for CASSLGAGIQPQHF.